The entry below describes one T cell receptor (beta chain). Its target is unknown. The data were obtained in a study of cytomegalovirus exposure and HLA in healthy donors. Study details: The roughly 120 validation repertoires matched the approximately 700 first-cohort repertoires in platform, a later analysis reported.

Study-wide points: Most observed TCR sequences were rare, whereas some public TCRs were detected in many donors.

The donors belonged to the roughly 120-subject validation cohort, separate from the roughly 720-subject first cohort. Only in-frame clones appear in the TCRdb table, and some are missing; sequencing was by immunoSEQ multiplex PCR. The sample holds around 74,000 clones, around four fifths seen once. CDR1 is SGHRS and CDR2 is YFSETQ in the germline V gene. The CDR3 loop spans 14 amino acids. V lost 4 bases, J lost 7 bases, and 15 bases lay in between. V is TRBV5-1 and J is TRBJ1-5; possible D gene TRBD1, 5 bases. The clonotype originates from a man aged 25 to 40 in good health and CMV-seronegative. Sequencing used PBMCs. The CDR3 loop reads CASSPIQGGQPQHF. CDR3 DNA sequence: TGCGCCAGCAGCCCGATCCAGGGTGGCCAGCCCCAGCATTTT. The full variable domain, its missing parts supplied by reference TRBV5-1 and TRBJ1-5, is KAGVTQTPRYLIKTRGQQVTLSCSPISGHRSVSWYQQTPGQGLQFLFEYFSETQRNKGNFPGRFSGRQFSNSRSEMNVSTLELGDSALYLCASSPIQGGQPQHFGDGTRLSIL.